This T cell receptor beta chain comes out of a study of blood T cell repertoires in COVID-19. As for the study in general: Sites in the United States, Italy and Spain provided acute and convalescent COVID-19 samples. Sources were T cells, B-cell-depleted T cells, or PBMCs; the material itself was cDNA or gDNA.

Across over 20 US areas, participants ranged in age from roughly 18 to 95 years. The germline V gene encodes CDR1 SEHNR and CDR2 FQNEAQ (reference sequence). V was trimmed by 7 bases and J by 3 bases, leaving 12 bases between them. The CDR3 runs 13 residues. The protocol was immunoSEQ multiplex PCR, while the TCRdb copy is restricted to in-frame clones and leaves out a portion. The sample holds a few hundred thousand clones, less than 90% seen once. This clone was observed many times. Sample: PBMCs or T cells enriched from blood (not recorded which). The chain uses TRBV7-9 and TRBJ1-1; D not certain. This clonotype was sampled from a woman aged 45 to 65 who had recovered from COVID-19. The CDR3 DNA reads as TGTGCCAGCACCCCCGCGAGGGACACTGAAGCTTTCTTT. It specifies CASTPARDTEAFF. Combining the CDR3 with reference TRBV7-9 and TRBJ1-1 gives the whole variable domain DTGVSQNPRHKITKRGQNVTFRCDPISEHNRLYWYRQTLGQGPEFLTYFQNEAQLEKSRLLSDRFSAERPKGSFSTLEIQRTEQGDSAMYLCASTPARDTEAFFGQGTRLTVV.